This T cell receptor (beta chain) appears in the sequencing data of a study of blood T cell repertoires in COVID-19. In the original workflow: Scientists estimated how many nucleated cells there were by amplifying reference gene primers. Here immunoSEQ multiplex PCR was the method, and the copy in TCRdb shows in-frame clones only, minus some. That table gives V, J and clone size, and the DNA gave D and trimming. Found here are roughly 120,000 clones, about 90% of them singletons; the top ten hold roughly 8%. This receptor was obtained from a human donor in a cohort sampled during active COVID-19. The sequencing sample was made of peripheral blood.

The CDR3 loop is CASSLGRGLRSNYGYTF. CDR3 coding DNA: TGTGCCAGCAGCTTAGGTAGAGGGCTCCGTTCTAACTATGGCTACACCTTC. V gene TRBV13 combines with J gene TRBJ1-2; D remains unclear. CDR1 is PRHDT and CDR2 is FYEKMQ in the germline V gene (reference sequence). V was shortened by 0 bases and J by 0 bases, with 14 bases between the two germline ends. This CDR3 contains 17 residues. The variable domain in full, completed from reference TRBV13 and TRBJ1-2, reads AAGVIQSPRHLIKEKRETATLKCYPIPRHDTVYWYQQGPGQDPQFLISFYEKMQSDKGSIPDRFSAQQFSDYHSELNMSSLELGDSALYFCASSLGRGLRSNYGYTFGSGTRLTVV.